The entry below describes one TCR beta chain. Antigen unknown. Treatment defined: 19 received Ad26.COV2.S at low or high dose, single or two shots; about five received placebo; per-sample allocation not given. The study sampled participants on day 63 after the first vaccine or placebo injection. This vaccine is an Ad26 vector that expresses the Wuhan-strain SARS-CoV-2 spike. Sequencing was performed with immunoSEQ multiplex PCR; in TCRdb, only in-frame clones are kept and a portion is missing. The sample holds a few hundred thousand clones, 83% seen once. The data belong to a study of Ad26.COV2.S vaccination and SARS-CoV-2 variants. Study-level background: Participants got Ad26.COV2.S intramuscularly, once or twice 56 days apart.

Study conclusions and caveats: Responses of spike-specific T cells (both CD8+ and CD4+) reportedly showed substantial breadth after vaccination. Total T cell responses, in the TCR breadth and depth analyses, may have been underestimated.

Trimming cost V 2 bases and J 4 bases, with 14 bases left between them. This CDR3 region has 15 residues. From germline, CDR1 is MGHRA and CDR2 YSYEKL. This chain joins TRBV4-1 and TRBJ1-1; a possible D gene is TRBD1 (5 bases). This TCR was sampled from a person aged 18-60 years who received the Ad26.COV2.S COVID-19 vaccine or a placebo. The sample consisted of peripheral blood, taken in a trial of Ad26.COV2.S vaccine versus placebo. The chain's CDR3 is CASSQRWGDSTEAFF. The DNA of the CDR3 is TGCGCCAGCAGCCAAAGGTGGGGGGACTCCACTGAAGCTTTCTTT.